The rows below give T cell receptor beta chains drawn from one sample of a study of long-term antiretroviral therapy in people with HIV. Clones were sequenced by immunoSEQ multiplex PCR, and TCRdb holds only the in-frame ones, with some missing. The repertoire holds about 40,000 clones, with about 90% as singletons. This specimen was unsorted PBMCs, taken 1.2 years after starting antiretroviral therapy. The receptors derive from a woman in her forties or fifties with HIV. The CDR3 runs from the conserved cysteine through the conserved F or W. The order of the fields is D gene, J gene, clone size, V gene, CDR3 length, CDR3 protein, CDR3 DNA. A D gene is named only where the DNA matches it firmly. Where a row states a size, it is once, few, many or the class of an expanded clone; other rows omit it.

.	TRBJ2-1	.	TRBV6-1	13	CASSETGYNEQFF	TGTGCCAGCAGTGAAACTGGGTACAATGAGCAGTTCTTC
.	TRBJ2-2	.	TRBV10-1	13	CASSEEVPGELFF	TGCGCCAGCAGTGAAGAGGTTCCCGGGGAGCTGTTTTTT
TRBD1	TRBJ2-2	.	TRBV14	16	CASSQLTGLGTGELFF	TGTGCCAGCAGCCAACTGACAGGGCTCGGCACCGGGGAGCTGTTTTTT
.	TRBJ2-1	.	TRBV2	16	CASSEKWAADTHEQFF	TGTGCCAGCAGTGAAAAATGGGCGGCGGACACTCATGAGCAGTTCTTC
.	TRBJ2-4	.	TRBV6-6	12	CASTGAKNIQYF	TGTGCCAGCACTGGGGCCAAAAACATTCAGTACTTC
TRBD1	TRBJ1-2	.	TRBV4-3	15	CASSLETGGGYGYTF	TGCGCCAGCAGCCTCGAGACAGGGGGCGGGTATGGCTACACCTTC
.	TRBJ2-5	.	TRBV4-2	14	CASSQSDYQETQYF	TGTGCCAGCAGCCAATCGGACTACCAAGAGACCCAGTACTTC
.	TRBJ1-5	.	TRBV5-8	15	CASSRDIESNQPQHF	TGTGCCAGCAGCCGGGACATAGAGAGCAATCAGCCCCAGCATTTT
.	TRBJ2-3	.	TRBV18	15	CASSPKEQVTDTQYF	TGTGCCAGCTCACCAAAGGAGCAAGTCACAGATACGCAGTATTTT
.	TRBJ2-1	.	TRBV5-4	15	CASSRWTAALNEQFF	TGTGCCAGCAGCAGATGGACAGCAGCTCTAAATGAGCAGTTCTTC
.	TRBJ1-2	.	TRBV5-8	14	CASSQTSSTYGYTF	TGTGCCAGCAGCCAGACCTCGTCGACTTATGGCTACACCTTC
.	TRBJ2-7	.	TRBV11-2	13	CASSLQGPYEQYF	TGTGCCAGCAGCTTGCAGGGACCCTACGAGCAGTACTTC
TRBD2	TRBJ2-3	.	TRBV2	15	CANQGLAGGTDTQYF	TGTGCCAACCAGGGACTAGCGGGGGGAACAGATACGCAGTATTTT
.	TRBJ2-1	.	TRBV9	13	CASSGPGGNEQFF	TGTGCCAGCAGCGGTCCCGGGGGAAATGAGCAGTTCTTC
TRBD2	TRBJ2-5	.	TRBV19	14	CASSTGGGRETQYF	TGTGCCAGTAGTACGGGGGGAGGGCGGGAGACCCAGTACTTC
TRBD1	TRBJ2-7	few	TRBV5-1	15	CASSFLRQGAYEQYF	TGCGCCAGCAGCTTCCTTCGACAGGGAGCCTACGAGCAGTACTTC
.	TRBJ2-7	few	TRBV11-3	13	CASSLEGNGEQYF	TGTGCCAGCAGCTTAGAAGGGAACGGCGAGCAGTACTTC
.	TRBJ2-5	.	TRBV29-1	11	CSADERRTQYF	TGCAGCGCGGATGAGAGACGGACCCAGTACTTC
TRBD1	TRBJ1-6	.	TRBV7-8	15	CASSAPGTGNSPLHF	TGTGCCAGCAGCGCCCCCGGGACAGGGAACTCACCCCTCCACTTT
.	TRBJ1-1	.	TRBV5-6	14	CASTPGGMNTEAFF	TGTGCCAGCACGCCGGGGGGAATGAACACTGAAGCTTTCTTT
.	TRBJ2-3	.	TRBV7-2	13	CASSLEPEDTQYF	TGTGCCAGCAGCTTAGAACCGGAAGATACGCAGTATTTT
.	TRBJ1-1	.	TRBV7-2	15	CASSLMPASNTEAFF	TGTGCCAGCAGCTTAATGCCAGCCAGCAACACTGAAGCTTTCTTT
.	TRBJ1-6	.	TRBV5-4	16	CASSPRGSSYNSPLHF	TGTGCCAGCAGCCCTCGGGGAAGCTCCTATAATTCACCCCTCCACTTT
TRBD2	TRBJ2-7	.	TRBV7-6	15	CASSLERGSSYEQYF	TGTGCCAGCAGCTTAGAGCGGGGGAGCTCCTACGAGCAGTACTTC
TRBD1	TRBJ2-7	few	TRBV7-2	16	CASSPTLQGAIDEQYF	TGTGCCAGCAGCCCCACCTTGCAGGGGGCAATAGACGAGCAGTACTTC
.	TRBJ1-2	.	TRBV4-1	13	CASSQRGRDGYTF	TGCGCCAGCAGCCAAAGGGGCAGGGATGGCTACACCTTC
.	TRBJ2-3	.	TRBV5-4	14	CASSLLTGTDTQYF	TGTGCCAGCAGCTTGTTAACAGGCACAGATACGCAGTATTTT
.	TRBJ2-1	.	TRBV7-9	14	CASSSLGGTNEQFF	TGTGCCAGCAGCTCCCTTGGGGGTACGAATGAGCAGTTCTTC
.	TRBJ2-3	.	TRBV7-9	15	CASSPAGFEGDTQYF	TGTGCCAGCAGCCCGGCGGGTTTTGAGGGGGATACGCAGTATTTT
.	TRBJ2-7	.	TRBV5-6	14	CASSPPISQFEQYF	TGTGCCAGCAGCCCGCCAATAAGTCAGTTCGAGCAGTACTTC
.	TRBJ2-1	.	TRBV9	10	CASSGNEQFF	TGTGCCAGCAGCGGGAATGAGCAGTTCTTC
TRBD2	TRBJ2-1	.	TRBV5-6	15	CASSLAGGPFWEQFF	TGTGCCAGCAGCTTGGCGGGGGGGCCTTTTTGGGAGCAGTTCTTC
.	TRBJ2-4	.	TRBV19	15	CASSDVGKAKNIQYF	TGTGCCAGTAGTGACGTGGGGAAAGCCAAAAACATTCAGTACTTC
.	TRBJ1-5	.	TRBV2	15	CASRASSGANQPQHF	TGTGCCAGCAGGGCTTCTTCGGGAGCCAATCAGCCCCAGCATTTT
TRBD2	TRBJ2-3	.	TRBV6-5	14	CASSRLAATDTQYF	TGTGCCAGCAGCCGACTAGCGGCTACAGATACGCAGTATTTT
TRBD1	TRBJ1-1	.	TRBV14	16	CASSHDRDRGETEAFF	TGTGCCAGCAGCCACGACCGGGACAGGGGCGAAACTGAAGCTTTCTTT
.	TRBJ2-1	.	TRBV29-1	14	CSVEPGSSYNEQFF	TGCAGCGTTGAGCCGGGAAGCTCCTACAATGAGCAGTTCTTC
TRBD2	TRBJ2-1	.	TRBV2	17	CASSSNVRGGNINEQFF	TGTGCCAGCAGTTCGAACGTGCGGGGGGGCAATATCAATGAGCAGTTCTTC
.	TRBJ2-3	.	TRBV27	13	CASRIRSTDTQYF	TGTGCCAGCAGGATACGGAGCACAGATACGCAGTATTTT
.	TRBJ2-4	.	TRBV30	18	CAWSVSPGPKLAKNIQYF	TGTGCCTGGAGTGTCTCCCCGGGACCTAAGCTAGCCAAAAACATTCAGTACTTC
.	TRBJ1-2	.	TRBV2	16	CASSEARGVMGYGYTF	TGTGCCAGCAGTGAAGCGCGAGGGGTGATGGGCTATGGCTACACCTTC
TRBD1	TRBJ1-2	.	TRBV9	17	CASSVATPTGSVDGYTF	TGTGCCAGCAGCGTAGCCACACCGACAGGGAGTGTGGACGGCTACACCTTC
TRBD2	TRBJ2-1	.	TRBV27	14	CASSFRGGHNEQFF	TGTGCCAGCAGTTTCCGGGGGGGACACAATGAGCAGTTCTTC
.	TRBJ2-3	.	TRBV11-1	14	CASSQTFSTDTQYF	TGTGCCAGCAGCCAGACTTTTAGCACAGATACGCAGTATTTT
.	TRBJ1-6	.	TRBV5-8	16	CASSFSSHSNNSPLHF	TGTGCCAGCAGCTTTTCATCCCATTCCAATAATTCACCCCTCCACTTT
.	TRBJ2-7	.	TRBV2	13	CASSDGFIYEQYF	TGTGCCAGCTCCGATGGGTTCATCTACGAGCAGTACTTC
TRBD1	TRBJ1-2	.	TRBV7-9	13	CASSLRDSYGYTF	TGTGCCAGCAGCTTAAGGGACAGCTATGGCTACACCTTC
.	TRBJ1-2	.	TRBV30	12	CAWSAGSGGYTF	TGTGCCTGGAGTGCTGGTTCAGGCGGCTACACCTTC
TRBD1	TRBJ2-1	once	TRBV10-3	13	CAIWGQGSDEQFF	TGTGCCATCTGGGGACAGGGGTCCGATGAGCAGTTCTTC
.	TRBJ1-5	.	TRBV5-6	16	CASSQKGLRGNQPQHF	TGTGCCAGCAGCCAAAAGGGGTTGAGGGGCAATCAGCCCCAGCATTTT
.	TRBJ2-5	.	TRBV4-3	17	CASSQGPGGDWEETQYF	TGCGCCAGCAGCCAAGGTCCAGGTGGGGACTGGGAAGAGACCCAGTACTTC
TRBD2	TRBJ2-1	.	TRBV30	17	CAWIRLAGGNSYNEQFF	TGTGCCTGGATACGCCTAGCGGGGGGAAACTCCTACAATGAGCAGTTCTTC
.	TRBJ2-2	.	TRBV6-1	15	CASSEVAVLTGELFF	TGTGCCAGCAGTGAAGTGGCAGTTCTCACCGGGGAGCTGTTTTTT
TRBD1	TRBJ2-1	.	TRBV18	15	CASSPPDRVFNEQFF	TGTGCCAGCTCACCACCGGACAGGGTTTTCAATGAGCAGTTCTTC
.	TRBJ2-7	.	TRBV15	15	CATSRGTGLAYEQYF	TGTGCCACCAGCAGAGGAACGGGTTTGGCCTACGAGCAGTACTTC